This T cell receptor (beta chain) was documented in a study of tumor-infiltrating lymphocytes in primary liver carcinoma. Whole-study context: Patients included men and women of 30 to 69 years. Overall study results and limits: Tumor-adjacent and tumor-blood pairs overlapped less than tumor region pairs did.

This clonotype appeared a few times. What it binds is unknown. Germline DNA was also extracted, while the blood RNA originated from unsorted whole blood. Reverse transcription of 500 to 650 ng total RNA with a constant-region primer produced TCR beta cDNA. It was through three nested multiplex PCR rounds of slightly modified ARM-PCR that TCR beta libraries arose. PCR rounds one and two used TRBV1-TRBV30 forward primers with a C-beta reverse primer for around 10 cycles each. TCRdb re-derived calls from the multiplex PCR reads in MiXCR, one entry per CDR3 protein. This sample has 320,000 or so distinct CDR3 sequences, with approximately 65% found just once. CDR1 ENHRY and CDR2 SYGVKD come from the germline V gene. Trimming removed 8 bases at V and 2 bases at J, with 10 bases between. The CDR3 is 13 residues long.

This chain links TRBV10-3 with TRBJ1-3, with a tentative D call TRBD1 (6 bases). This clonotype was sampled from a man in his forties with primary liver carcinoma and hepatitis B virus infection. Sample: peripheral blood. The DNA of the CDR3 is TGTGCCATCTGCGGGGGCCCTGGAAACACCATATATTTT. Translating it yields CAICGGPGNTIYF.